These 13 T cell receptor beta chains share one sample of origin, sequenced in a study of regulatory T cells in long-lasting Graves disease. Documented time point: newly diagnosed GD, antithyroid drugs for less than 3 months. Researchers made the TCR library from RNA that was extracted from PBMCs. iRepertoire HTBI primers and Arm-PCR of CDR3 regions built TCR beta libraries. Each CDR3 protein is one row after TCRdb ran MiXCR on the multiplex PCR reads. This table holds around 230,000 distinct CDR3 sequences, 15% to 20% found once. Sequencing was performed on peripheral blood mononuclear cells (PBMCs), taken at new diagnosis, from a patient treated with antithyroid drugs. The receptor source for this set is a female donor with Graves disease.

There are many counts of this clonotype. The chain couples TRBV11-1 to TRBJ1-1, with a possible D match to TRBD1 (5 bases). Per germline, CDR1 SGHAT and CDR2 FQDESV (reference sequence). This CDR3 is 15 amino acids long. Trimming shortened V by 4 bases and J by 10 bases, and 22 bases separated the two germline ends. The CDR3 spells CASSSTGRPPFAAFF. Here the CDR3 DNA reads TGTGCCAGCAGCTCTACGGGACGGCCCCCCTTTGCAGCTTTCTTT.

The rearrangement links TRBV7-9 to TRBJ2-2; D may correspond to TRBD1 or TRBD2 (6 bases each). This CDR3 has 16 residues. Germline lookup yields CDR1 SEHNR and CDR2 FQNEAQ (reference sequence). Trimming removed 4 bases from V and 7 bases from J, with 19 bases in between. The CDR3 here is CASSYRGLEGNGELFF. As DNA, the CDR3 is TGTGCCAGCAGCTACCGGGGGCTGGAGGGGAACGGGGAGCTGTTTTTT.

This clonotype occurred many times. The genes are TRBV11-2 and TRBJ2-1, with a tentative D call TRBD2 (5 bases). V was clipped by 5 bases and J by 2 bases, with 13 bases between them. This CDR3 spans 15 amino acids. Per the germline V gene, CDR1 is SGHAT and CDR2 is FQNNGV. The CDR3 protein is CASSNGLPAYNEQFF. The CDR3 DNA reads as TGTGCCAGCAGCAATGGACTCCCCGCCTACAATGAGCAGTTCTTC.

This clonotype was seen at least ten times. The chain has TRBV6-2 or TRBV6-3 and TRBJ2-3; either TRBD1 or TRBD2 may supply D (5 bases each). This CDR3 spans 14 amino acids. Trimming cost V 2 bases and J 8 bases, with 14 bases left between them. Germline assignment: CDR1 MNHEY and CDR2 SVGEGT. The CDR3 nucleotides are TGTGCCAGCAGTTACGGGGGAACCAGTGCTACGCAGTATTTT. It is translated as CASSYGGTSATQYF.

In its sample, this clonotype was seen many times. The CDR3 nucleotides are TGTGCCAGCAGACCGGGGACTCCTGGGGACTATGGCTACACCTTC. It specifies CASRPGTPGDYGYTF. V usage is TRBV2 and J usage is TRBJ1-2; D may be TRBD1 (5 bases). Germline-derived CDR1 and CDR2 are SNHLY and FYNNEI. Trimming took off 6 bases at V and 3 bases at J, with 17 bases between the two ends. The CDR3 is 15 residues long.

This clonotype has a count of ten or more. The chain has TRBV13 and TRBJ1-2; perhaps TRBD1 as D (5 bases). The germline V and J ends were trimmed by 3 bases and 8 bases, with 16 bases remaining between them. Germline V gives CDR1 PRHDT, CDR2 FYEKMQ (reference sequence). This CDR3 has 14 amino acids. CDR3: CASSFRDLRAGYTF. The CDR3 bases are TGTGCCAGCAGCTTCCGGGACCTCCGTGCGGGCTACACCTTC.

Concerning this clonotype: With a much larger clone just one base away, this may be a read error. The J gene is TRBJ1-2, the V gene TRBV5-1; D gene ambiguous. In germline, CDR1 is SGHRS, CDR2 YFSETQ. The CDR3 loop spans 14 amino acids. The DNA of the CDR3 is TGCGCCAACAGCTTGGCGGAGGTTGGCTATGGCTACACCTTC. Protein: CANSLAEVGYGYTF.

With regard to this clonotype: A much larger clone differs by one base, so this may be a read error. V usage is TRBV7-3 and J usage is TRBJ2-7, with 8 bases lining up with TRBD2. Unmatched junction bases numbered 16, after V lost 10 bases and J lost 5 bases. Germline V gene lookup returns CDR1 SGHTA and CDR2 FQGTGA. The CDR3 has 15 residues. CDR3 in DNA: TGTGCCAACAACTCCCATGGGCGGGAGGAGGACGAGCAGTACTTC. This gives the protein CANNSHGREEDEQYF.

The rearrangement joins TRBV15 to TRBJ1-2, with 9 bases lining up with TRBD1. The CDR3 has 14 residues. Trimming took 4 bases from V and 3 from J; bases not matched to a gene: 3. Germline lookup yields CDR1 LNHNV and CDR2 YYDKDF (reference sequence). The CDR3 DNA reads TGTGCCACCAGCATGACAGGGGGGGACTATGGCTACACCTTC. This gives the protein CATSMTGGDYGYTF. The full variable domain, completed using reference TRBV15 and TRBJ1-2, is DAMVIQNPRYQVTQFGKPVTLSCSQTLNHNVMYWYQQKSSQAPKLLFHYYDKDFNNEADTPDNFQSRRPNTSFCFLDIRSPGLGDTAMYLCATSMTGGDYGYTFGSGTRLTVV.

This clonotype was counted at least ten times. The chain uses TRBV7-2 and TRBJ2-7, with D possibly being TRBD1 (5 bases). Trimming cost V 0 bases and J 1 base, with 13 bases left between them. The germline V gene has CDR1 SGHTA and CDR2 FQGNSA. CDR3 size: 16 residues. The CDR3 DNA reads TGTGCCAGCAGCTTAGCAGGTGGGGCTAGTTCCTACGAGCAGTACTTC. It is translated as CASSLAGGASSYEQYF.

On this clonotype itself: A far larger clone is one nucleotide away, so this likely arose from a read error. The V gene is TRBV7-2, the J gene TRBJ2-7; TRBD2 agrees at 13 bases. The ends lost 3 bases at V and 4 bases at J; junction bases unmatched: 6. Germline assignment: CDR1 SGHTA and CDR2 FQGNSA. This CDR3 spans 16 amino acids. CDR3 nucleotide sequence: TGTGCCAGCAGCTTCCGGGCGACTAGCGGGAGGTACGAGCAGTACTTC. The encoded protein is CASSFRATSGRYEQYF.

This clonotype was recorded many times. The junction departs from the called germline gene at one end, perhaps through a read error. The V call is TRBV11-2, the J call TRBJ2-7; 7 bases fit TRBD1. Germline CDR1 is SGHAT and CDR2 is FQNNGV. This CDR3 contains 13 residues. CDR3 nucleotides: TGCGCCAGCAGCAGATTGACAGGGCTGGAGCAGTACTTC. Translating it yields CASSRLTGLEQYF.

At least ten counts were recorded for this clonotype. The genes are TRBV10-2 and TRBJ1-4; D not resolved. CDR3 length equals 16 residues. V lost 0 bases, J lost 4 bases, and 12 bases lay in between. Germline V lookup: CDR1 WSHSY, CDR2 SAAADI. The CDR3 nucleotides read TGCGCCAGCAGTGAGTCCGGACCCCGGGGTAATGAAAAACTGTTTTTT. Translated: CASSESGPRGNEKLFF.